This T cell receptor (beta chain) appears in the sequencing data of a study of CD8+ T cells in alopecia areata. Germline V gene lookup returns CDR1 SEHNR and CDR2 FQNEAQ (reference sequence). V lost 5 bases and J lost 2, with 11 bases in between. The CDR3 spans 14 residues. In each case, RNA was isolated and then reverse transcribed into cDNA as the sequencing template. Repertoires were generated with immunoSEQ multiplex PCR, while TCRdb's copy carries only in-frame clones and drops some. Of 110,000 to 150,000 clones listed, 80% to 90% were seen once; the top ten hold 25%. Noted treatment: oral pan-JAK inhibitor, 5-10 mg twice daily.

Sequencing used CD8+ T cells sorted from blood, obtained at week 4, from a patient treated with tofacitinib. The J gene is TRBJ2-3, the V gene TRBV7-9; maybe TRBD2 (6 bases). This clonotype originated in a human donor with alopecia areata. The CDR3 is CASSLWTNTDTQYF. In DNA form, the CDR3 reads TGTGCCAGCAGCCTCTGGACTAACACAGATACGCAGTATTTT. The whole variable domain, remainder taken from reference TRBV7-9 and TRBJ2-3, is DTGVSQNPRHKITKRGQNVTFRCDPISEHNRLYWYRQTLGQGPEFLTYFQNEAQLEKSRLLSDRFSAERPKGSFSTLEIQRTEQGDSAMYLCASSLWTNTDTQYFGPGTRLTVL.